These 20 T cell receptor beta chains share one sample of origin, sequenced in a study of blood T cell repertoires in COVID-19. Repertoires were generated with immunoSEQ multiplex PCR, while TCRdb's copy carries only in-frame clones and drops some. The table records a few hundred thousand clones, about 92% of them present only once. The sequenced sample consisted of PBMCs or T cells enriched from blood (not recorded which). Every receptor here comes from a woman under 40 who had recovered from COVID-19.

This chain joins TRBV2 and TRBJ2-7; 7 bases fit TRBD2. The trim removed 6 bases at V and 1 base at J, leaving 12 bases unmatched. Per germline, CDR1 SNHLY and CDR2 FYNNEI. This CDR3 contains 16 residues. The CDR3: CASRRAPSGGSYEQYF. Here the CDR3 DNA reads TGTGCCAGCAGGCGAGCCCCGTCGGGGGGATCCTACGAGCAGTACTTC.

The chain employs TRBV3-1 (or the pseudogene TRBV3-2) and TRBJ1-3; TRBD1 matches 7 bases. Trimming removed 5 bases from V and 0 bases from J; junction bases left unmatched: 7. Germline V gives CDR1 LGHDT, CDR2 YNNKEL (reference sequence). The CDR3 is 16 amino acids. The CDR3 nucleotides are TGTGCCAGCAGCGCCTGGACAGGTCTCTCTGGAAACACCATATATTTT. This codes for CASSAWTGLSGNTIYF.

This chain joins TRBV7-3 and TRBJ2-5; perhaps TRBD2 as D (5 bases). The CDR3 contains 13 residues. Trimming took 9 bases from V and 2 from J, leaving 13 bases between them. In germline, CDR1 is SGHTA, CDR2 FQGTGA. The CDR3 reads CARREPGQETQYF. The DNA for the CDR3 is TGTGCCAGACGCGAGCCGGGACAAGAGACCCAGTACTTC.

The V gene is TRBV19, the J gene TRBJ1-5; maybe TRBD1 (5 bases). The CDR3 covers 14 residues. Germline CDR1 reads LNHDA; CDR2 reads SQIVND (reference sequence). V was cut by 3 bases and J by 8 bases, with 14 bases left in between. The CDR3 reads CASSINRIPEPQHF. CDR3 coding DNA: TGTGCCAGTAGTATCAACAGGATCCCAGAGCCCCAGCATTTT.

The chain carries TRBV20-1 and TRBJ2-7; TRBD2 matches at 7 bases. This CDR3 has 14 residues. The trim removed 3 bases at V and 1 base at J, leaving 6 bases unmatched. Germline lookup yields CDR1 DFQATT and CDR2 SNEGSKA (reference sequence). The CDR3 bases are TGCAGTGCTAGTCCTATGGGGGGGTCCTACGAGCAGTACTTC. It translates to CSASPMGGSYEQYF.

The V call is TRBV28, the J call TRBJ2-3; perhaps TRBD1 as D (7 bases). Germline CDR1 MDHEN, CDR2 SYDVKM. CDR3 length equals 16 residues. V lost 8 bases and J 3 bases, leaving 21 bases between the germline ends. CDR3 protein: CASGQGGYPYTDTQYF. DNA for the CDR3: TGTGCCAGCGGTCAGGGGGGATATCCGTATACAGATACGCAGTATTTT. Variable domain in full (rest from reference TRBV28 and TRBJ2-3): DVKVTQSSRYLVKRTGEKVFLECVQDMDHENMFWYRQDPGLGLRLIYFSYDVKMKEKGDIPEGYSVSREKKERFSLILESASTNQTSMYLCASGQGGYPYTDTQYFGPGTRLTVL.

Note on this clone: A read error may account for a junction end that differs from germline. The genes are TRBV11-2 and TRBJ2-1; 9 bases agree with TRBD2. The CDR3 totals 18 residues. Germline V lookup: CDR1 SGHAT, CDR2 FQNNGV. The CDR3 DNA reads TGTGCCAGCAGCTTAGTTAGCGGGAGAGGGAGATTCAGGAATGGGCAGTTCTTC. It yields the protein CASSLVSGRGRFRNGQFF.

DNA of the CDR3: TGCGCCAGCAGCTTGTCGGGGGGAGGGACTCAAGAGACCCAGTACTTC. Its translation: CASSLSGGGTQETQYF. This chain uses TRBV5-1 with TRBJ2-5, with 7 bases matching TRBD2. This CDR3 has 16 residues. Germline V gene sequence: CDR1 SGHRS, CDR2 YFSETQ. With V trimmed by 1 base and J by 2 bases, 8 bases remained unmatched.

V and J are TRBV28 and TRBJ1-1, with D hard to call. The CDR3 has 12 residues. Between the trimmed V and J ends, which lost 7 bases and 5 bases, there was a span of 11 bases. Germline CDR1 is MDHEN and CDR2 is SYDVKM. CDR3: CASNRRGTEAFF. The CDR3 DNA reads TGTGCCAGCAACAGACGGGGTACTGAAGCTTTCTTT.

The V gene is TRBV18, the J gene TRBJ1-2, with D tentatively TRBD1 (6 bases). Germline CDR1 and CDR2: KGHSH and LQKENI. The length of the CDR3 is 15 residues. Between the trimmed V and J ends, which lost 0 bases and 6 bases, there was a span of 14 bases. DNA of the CDR3: TGTGCCAGCTCACCACCGATCATACAGGGAGATGGCTACACCTTC. The encoded protein is CASSPPIIQGDGYTF.

The CDR3 sequence: CASSQTFTPRNSPLHF. CDR3 sequence (DNA): TGTGCCAGCAGCCAAACTTTTACGCCCCGTAATTCACCCCTCCACTTT. This chain connects TRBV14 to TRBJ1-6; the D is unclear. Germline CDR1 and CDR2: SGHDN and FVKESK. The V end was cut by 2 bases, the J end by 6 bases, with 14 bases between. CDR3 length: 16 amino acids.

This chain connects TRBV29-1 to TRBJ2-1; D is undetermined. Trimming pared 3 bases from V and 7 bases from J, leaving 10 bases between. Germline loops: CDR1 SQVTM, CDR2 ANQGSEA. The CDR3 is 12 amino acids. CDR3 DNA: TGCAGCGTTGAGCCGCAGAAAAATGAGCAGTTCTTC. It codes for CSVEPQKNEQFF.

This chain uses TRBV30 with TRBJ2-1; 10 bases match TRBD1. Germline CDR1 reads GTSNPN; CDR2 reads SVGIG (reference sequence). V dropped 4 bases and J dropped 7; count of bases not matched to a gene: 4. The CDR3 sequence is 13 residues long. The CDR3 DNA sequence: TGTGCCTGGAACGGACAGGGGGGGAATGAGCAGTTCTTC. Translated, it gives CAWNGQGGNEQFF.

The chain combines TRBV5-1 with TRBJ2-7; TRBD1 matches 7 bases. The CDR3 extends over 13 amino acids. Trimming removed 5 bases from V and 4 bases from J; junction bases left unmatched: 6. CDR1 and CDR2 (germline): SGHRS, YFSETQ. CDR3 sequence reads: CASRLGQSYEQYF. The CDR3 coding sequence is TGCGCCAGCAGGCTGGGACAGTCGTACGAGCAGTACTTC.

The CDR3 loop reads CASSFRQGAEWDTGELFF. The CDR3 DNA sequence: TGTGCCAGCAGCTTCAGACAGGGGGCGGAATGGGACACCGGGGAGCTGTTTTTT. The chain couples TRBV7-2 to TRBJ2-2; 10 nucleotides match TRBD1. Germline V gives CDR1 SGHTA, CDR2 FQGNSA. With V trimmed by 3 bases and J by 3 bases, 10 bases remained unmatched. This CDR3 has 18 residues.

This chain uses TRBV4-1 with TRBJ1-4, with 7 bases fitting TRBD1. From germline, CDR1 is MGHRA and CDR2 YSYEKL. The V gene end was trimmed by 2 bases and the J gene end by 6 bases; junction bases not matched to a gene: 6. The CDR3 totals 15 residues. CDR3 bases: TGCGCCAGCAGCCAATCAGACAGGGCGGATGAAAAACTGTTTTTT. It translates to CASSQSDRADEKLFF.

The chain employs TRBV11-2 and TRBJ1-2, with D unresolved. Germline V gene data show CDR1 as SGHAT and CDR2 as FQNNGV. CDR3 size: 13 residues. Trimming stripped 8 bases from V and 1 base from J, with 11 bases between. CDR3 in amino acids: CASATSHNYGYTF. The DNA for the CDR3 is TGTGCCAGCGCGACTTCTCATAACTATGGCTACACCTTC.

The rearrangement uses TRBV7-9 and TRBJ1-1, with 7 nucleotides matching TRBD1. The V gene end was trimmed by 5 bases and the J gene end by 1 base; junction bases not matched to a gene: 7. This CDR3 region has 15 residues. Germline CDR1 is SEHNR and CDR2 is FQNEAQ (reference sequence). CDR3 sequence: CASSTTGWGNTEAFF. The CDR3 nucleotides read TGTGCCAGCAGCACGACAGGGTGGGGGAACACTGAAGCTTTCTTT.

The chain carries TRBV4-1 and TRBJ1-3; weak D call: TRBD1 (5 bases). Trimming took 4 bases from V and 4 from J, leaving 11 bases between them. CDR1 and CDR2 (germline): MGHRA, YSYEKL. The CDR3 consists of 14 residues. CDR3 DNA: TGCGCCAGCAGCCCCCCGGGGGACGGAAACACCATATATTTT. This encodes CASSPPGDGNTIYF.

V usage is TRBV4-3 and J usage is TRBJ1-2; D is possibly TRBD1 (5 bases). Trimming took off 1 base at V and 7 bases at J, with 19 bases between the two ends. The V gene's germline CDR1 is LGHNA and CDR2 YSLEER. The CDR3 covers 16 residues. CDR3 DNA: TGCGCCAGCAGCCAAGGCTTAGACAGCTCCTTTGGTGGCTACACCTTC. Translation: CASSQGLDSSFGGYTF.